These T cell receptor beta chains were read from a single sample in a study of blood T cell repertoires in COVID-19. Some clones are missing from TCRdb's copy, which holds only in-frame ones; the method was immunoSEQ multiplex PCR. The sample shows roughly 180,000 clones, approximately 80% of them seen only once. The sequencing sample was made of PBMCs or T cells enriched from blood (not recorded which). All receptors derive from a man in his 60s who had been exposed to COVID-19. Each CDR3 is given with its conserved first and last residue. The D gene is left open where the match is weak.

J gene | D gene | V gene | CDR3 protein
TRBJ2-7 | TRBD2 | TRBV27 | CASSLAGGRREQYF
TRBJ1-2 | TRBD1 | TRBV6-2/TRBV6-3 | CASSRQGANYGYTF
TRBJ2-2 | . | TRBV24-1 | CATSDLTNRNTGELFF
TRBJ2-1 | TRBD2 | TRBV5-1 | CASSLAEIAGGPNNEQFF
TRBJ1-5 | . | TRBV10-2 | CASSVGSNQPQHF
TRBJ1-1 | TRBD1 | TRBV6-5 | CASSTTGGAHTEAFF
TRBJ1-1 | TRBD1 | TRBV2 | CASSEWAGGLDTEAFF
TRBJ2-3 | . | TRBV2 | CASSDLQNTDTQYF
TRBJ2-7 | . | TRBV4-3 | CASSQVAAGKYEQYF
TRBJ2-5 | . | TRBV7-9 | CASSLPAEETQYF
TRBJ1-3 | . | TRBV5-6 | CASSRGTHAGNTIYF
TRBJ2-7 | TRBD2 | TRBV27 | CASSLWLAGQPYEQYF
TRBJ1-1 | TRBD1 | TRBV7-6 | CASSLTTGDTEAFF
TRBJ1-1 | TRBD1 | TRBV6-4 | CASSEDRGSAEAFF
TRBJ2-7 | TRBD2 | TRBV29-1 | CSAQASGAFYEQYF
TRBJ2-1 | . | TRBV11-3 | CASTQGGRTYNEQFF
TRBJ2-5 | TRBD2 | TRBV9 | CASSVTGTTYQETQYF
TRBJ1-1 | . | TRBV15 | CATSREYRATEAFF
TRBJ1-2 | . | TRBV19 | CASSQAANIYGYTF
TRBJ1-6 | . | TRBV10-2 | CASSETPSYNSPLHF
TRBJ1-2 | . | TRBV19 | CASSPTGAPLNGYTF
TRBJ1-4 | TRBD1 | TRBV2 | CASSENRGWEKLFF
TRBJ1-1 | . | TRBV15 | CATSPRDAGMEAFF
TRBJ1-1 | . | TRBV19 | CASSMQGNTEAFF
TRBJ1-4 | . | TRBV4-3 | CASSQDTGAGANEKLFF
TRBJ1-6 | TRBD1 | TRBV27 | CASSWGQTSSYNSPLHF
TRBJ1-6 | TRBD1 | TRBV28 | CASSGQGNRDSPLHF
TRBJ2-5 | . | TRBV15 | CATSSGEGQQETQYF
TRBJ1-2 | . | TRBV6-4 | CASSAPGTGGYTF
TRBJ2-5 | . | TRBV29-1 | CSAPEAQYF
TRBJ2-1 | . | TRBV18 | CASSPPRVGYNEQFF
TRBJ2-2 | . | TRBV11-1 | CASSLVYPIPGELFF
TRBJ1-3 | TRBD1 | TRBV7-9 | CASSLGQGGNTIYF
TRBJ1-4 | TRBD1 | TRBV19 | CASRGQAMTNEKLFF
TRBJ1-4 | . | TRBV27 | CASSPLSTRGELFF
TRBJ2-7 | TRBD1 | TRBV6-5 | CASSRPGQGREQYF
TRBJ2-7 | . | TRBV28 | CASRVRSEQYF
TRBJ2-3 | . | TRBV10-2 | CASSGLAITDTQYF
TRBJ2-5 | TRBD1 | TRBV7-3 | CASSTGTGLETQYF
TRBJ1-2 | TRBD1 | TRBV24-1 | CATSDSPTGVFGYTF
TRBJ2-5 | TRBD2 | TRBV9 | CASSVIGRGEETQYF
TRBJ2-1 | . | TRBV9 | CASSALAGFWNEQFF
TRBJ2-5 | TRBD1 | TRBV7-2 | CASSLGQGARETQYF
TRBJ2-7 | . | TRBV29-1 | CSVERGQGYEQYF
TRBJ1-2 | TRBD1 | TRBV6-2/TRBV6-3 | CASIYGTGGVPRYTF
TRBJ1-1 | TRBD1 | TRBV7-8 | CASIPRGTGGLTEAFF
TRBJ2-7 | TRBD1 | TRBV5-4 | CASRLTGGDSYEQYF
TRBJ1-1 | . | TRBV3-1/TRBV3-2 | CASSQDRGAEAFF
TRBJ2-7 | . | TRBV7-2 | CASSLEGLTSYEQYF
TRBJ1-2 | TRBD1 | TRBV6-5 | CASSQRQQGQGAWTF
TRBJ1-2 | TRBD1 | TRBV3-1/TRBV3-2 | CASSQNLAGGNYGYTF